The 31 T cell receptor beta chains in this list originate from one sample, sequenced in a study of breast tumors, draining lymph nodes, adjacent tissues. TCRdb reprocessed the multiplex PCR reads with MiXCR, giving one entry per CDR3 protein. This repertoire shows 55,000 to 75,000 distinct CDR3 sequences, around two fifths found once; its top ten account for 8.4%. The specimen sequenced was breast tumor tissue. The receptors derive from a female donor with breast cancer. Some clones in this sample may be carry-over from other donors' samples.

The chain employs TRBV10-3 and TRBJ2-2; TRBD2 aligns across 12 bases. Germline CDR1 is ENHRY and CDR2 is SYGVKD. The CDR3 has 18 amino acids. V shed 2 bases, J shed 5 bases, and the junction held 9 bases outside the gene matches. The CDR3 DNA reads as TGTGCCATCAGTGAGGACCTTCCCGGGACTAGCGGGACCGGGGAGCTGTTTTTT. Encoded protein: CAISEDLPGTSGTGELFF.

This clonotype has at least ten counts. J is TRBJ2-2 and V is TRBV4-2; D uncertain. Trimming cost V 0 bases and J 1 base, with 9 bases left between them. This CDR3 region has 16 residues. Per germline, CDR1 LGHNA and CDR2 YNFKEQ. This CDR3 is CASSQETWENTGELFF. DNA of the CDR3: TGTGCCAGCAGCCAAGAGACGTGGGAGAACACCGGGGAGCTGTTTTTT.

The genes are TRBV11-3 and TRBJ2-7; D gene uncertain. The CDR3 runs to 14 residues. The ends were cut back, 2 bases at V and 2 bases at J, with 10 bases in the middle. Germline CDR1 SGHNT, CDR2 YENEEA. The CDR3 loop is CASSLSSLTYEQYF. The CDR3, as DNA: TGTGCCAGCAGCTTAAGCAGCTTAACCTACGAGCAGTACTTC.

This clonotype was seen many times. The rearrangement uses TRBV2 and TRBJ2-5; D is undetermined. Germline-derived CDR1 and CDR2 are SNHLY and FYNNEI. V was clipped by 7 bases and J by 2 bases, with 11 bases between them. The CDR3 sequence is 13 residues long. In nucleotides, the CDR3 is TGTGCCAGCACCCGGACCCCTCAAGAGACCCAGTACTTC. Translated, it gives CASTRTPQETQYF. Full variable domain (rest looked up from reference TRBV2 and TRBJ2-5): EPEVTQTPSHQVTQMGQEVILRCVPISNHLYFYWYRQILGQKVEFLVSFYNNEISEKSEIFDDQFSVERPDGSNFTLKIRSTKLEDSAMYFCASTRTPQETQYFGPGTRLLVL.

This clonotype occurred many times. The rearrangement uses TRBV5-8 and TRBJ1-5; maybe TRBD1 (5 bases). This CDR3 is 14 amino acids long. Trimming cost V 3 bases and J 7 bases, with 14 bases left between them. Germline-derived CDR1 and CDR2 are SGHTS and YDEGEE. The DNA for the CDR3 is TGTGCCAGCAGCTCCCAGGGAGGAGGGCAGCCCCAGCATTTT. This encodes CASSSQGGGQPQHF.

Many counts were recorded for this clonotype. The chain has TRBV20-1 and TRBJ1-2; 10 positions match TRBD1. In germline, CDR1 is DFQATT, CDR2 SNEGSKA (reference sequence). The CDR3 length is 18 residues. V dropped 3 bases and J dropped 6; count of bases not matched to a gene: 19. In DNA, the CDR3 is TGCAGTGCTAGCAGCTACGGTCGCAGTTCCGGGACAGGGGATGGCTACACCTTC. Amino acid sequence: CSASSYGRSSGTGDGYTF.

Points on this clonotype: The junction differs from germline at one of its ends, possibly a read error. The chain employs TRBV6-1 and TRBJ2-1; D possibly matches TRBD1 or TRBD2 (5 bases each). There are 15 residues in the CDR3. Germline V gene sequence: CDR1 MNHNS, CDR2 SASEGT. CDR3 region: CASSERDGLIDDQFF. DNA of the CDR3: TGTGCCAGCAGTGAACGGGACGGGCTAATCGATGACCAGTTCTTC.

This clonotype was found a few times. The V gene is TRBV15, the J gene TRBJ2-5; the match to TRBD2 covers 7 bases. CDR3 length: 13 amino acids. Germline lookup yields CDR1 LNHNV and CDR2 YYDKDF (reference sequence). Trimming removed 5 bases from V and 5 bases from J; junction bases left unmatched: 5. The CDR3 DNA follows: TGTGCCACCAGCGGGAGGGCCGGGGAGACCCAGTACTTC. Translation gives CATSGRAGETQYF. The whole variable domain, remainder taken from reference TRBV15 and TRBJ2-5, is DAMVIQNPRYQVTQFGKPVTLSCSQTLNHNVMYWYQQKSSQAPKLLFHYYDKDFNNEADTPDNFQSRRPNTSFCFLDIRSPGLGDTAMYLCATSGRAGETQYFGPGTRLLVL.

With respect to this clonotype: It is likely a read error, because the conserved phenylalanine at the end of the CDR3 is missing. This sequence joins TRBV20-1 and TRBJ2-3, with 15 positions matching TRBD2. Germline CDR1 and CDR2: DFQATT and SNEGSKA (reference sequence). The CDR3 extends over 20 amino acids. This chain's CDR3 is CSARSWTSGRAGVSADTQYS. In DNA, the CDR3 is TGCAGCGCTAGGAGTTGGACTAGCGGGAGGGCCGGGGTGAGCGCAGATACGCAGTATTCT.

The sample holds a few counts of this clonotype. The chain uses TRBV9 and TRBJ2-6; the D gene could be TRBD1 or TRBD2 (5 bases each). The CDR3 length is 18 residues. Trimming left V 0 bases short and J 1 base short, with 14 bases between. CDR1 and CDR2 (germline): SGDLS, YYNGEE. CDR3 loop: CASSVAGLHMSGANVLTF. The CDR3 DNA follows: TGTGCCAGCAGCGTAGCGGGGCTACACATGTCTGGGGCCAACGTCCTGACTTTC.

In this sample, this clonotype turned up a few times. The rearrangement uses TRBV11-3 and TRBJ1-1; D is undetermined. The CDR3 runs 15 residues. Trimming left V 4 bases short and J 1 base short, with 13 bases between. Germline assignment: CDR1 SGHNT and CDR2 YENEEA. Written as DNA, the CDR3 is TGTGCCAGCAGCTATGGTCCCCAGGCGAACACTGAAGCTTTCTTT. This sequence encodes CASSYGPQANTEAFF.

This chain joins TRBV20-1 and TRBJ1-2; 9 bases agree with TRBD1. Losses at the gene ends were 1 base for V and 7 bases for J; bases not matched to a gene: 4. The CDR3 covers 13 residues. The germline V gene encodes CDR1 DFQATT and CDR2 SNEGSKA (reference sequence). For the CDR3, the DNA is TGCAGTGCTAGAGGGACAGGGGTTGCTGGCTACACCTTC. Its protein is CSARGTGVAGYTF.

This clonotype was counted at least ten times. The chain has TRBV18 and TRBJ2-2; D is perhaps TRBD2 (6 bases). The CDR3 has 15 residues. CDR1 is KGHSH, CDR2 LQKENI, per germline. Trimming took off 0 bases at V and 1 base at J, with 6 bases between the two ends. CDR3 DNA: TGTGCCAGCTCACCACCGGGACTGAACACCGGGGAGCTGTTTTTT. It is translated as CASSPPGLNTGELFF.

On this clonotype: Just one base apart from a much larger clone, this may be a read error. J is TRBJ2-2 and V is TRBV12-3 or TRBV12-4, with 7 nucleotides matching TRBD1. The CDR3 consists of 16 residues. Trimming cost V 3 bases and J 5 bases; bases outside gene matches: 9. CDR3 sequence reads: CASSFVTGELTGELFF. CDR3 coding DNA: TGTGCCAGCAGTTTTGTCACAGGGGAACTGACCGGGGAGCTGTTTTTT.

This clonotype has at least ten counts. V and J are TRBV7-2 and TRBJ2-1; TRBD1 matches 7 bases. The length of the CDR3 is 15 residues. V trimming: 2 bases; J trimming: 4 bases; junction bases outside the gene matches: 5. Germline-derived CDR1 and CDR2 are SGHTA and FQGNSA. The CDR3 DNA sequence: TGTGCCAGCAGCTTATACGACAGGGCTTACAATGAGCAGTTCTTC. This sequence encodes CASSLYDRAYNEQFF.

This clonotype has ten or more counts. The V call is TRBV6-1, the J call TRBJ2-7, with 8 bases matching TRBD1. This CDR3 spans 15 amino acids. CDR1 is MNHNS and CDR2 is SASEGT in the germline V gene. V shed 6 bases and J 0 bases; nucleotides not matched to a gene: 7. The CDR3 nucleotides read TGTGCCAGCAGCGGAGGGGACAGGAGCTCCTACGAGCAGTACTTC. Residues: CASSGGDRSSYEQYF.

CDR3 sequence: CASSDQYRGTTNEKLFF. The CDR3 DNA follows: TGTGCCAGCAGTGACCAATACAGGGGGACAACTAATGAAAAACTGTTTTTT. J is TRBJ1-4 and V is TRBV2, with 8 bases lining up with TRBD1. With 3 bases clipped from V and 0 bases from J, the junction kept 6 bases outside the gene matches. This CDR3 is built from 17 residues. The germline gives CDR1 SNHLY, CDR2 FYNNEI.

This clonotype was seen many times. V usage is TRBV20-1 and J usage is TRBJ2-5, with D unclear. Germline values: CDR1 DFQATT, CDR2 SNEGSKA (reference sequence). Trimming pared 3 bases from V and 5 bases from J, leaving 13 bases between. The CDR3 has 13 amino acids. CDR3 in amino acids: CSARGSIGETQYF. The CDR3 nucleotides are TGCAGTGCTAGGGGAAGTATTGGGGAGACCCAGTACTTC.

As for this clonotype: This may be a read error: a much more frequent sequence differs by one nucleotide. The J gene is TRBJ2-1, the V gene TRBV18; D remains ambiguous. CDR3 length equals 14 residues. Germline-derived CDR1 and CDR2 are KGHSH and LQKENI. The CDR3 nucleotides are TGTACCAGCTCACCACCATCTCGTCCCAATGAGCAGTTCTTC. It specifies CTSSPPSRPNEQFF. The full variable domain, in which reference TRBV18 and TRBJ2-1 provide the parts outside the CDR3, is NAGVMQNPRHLVRRRGQEARLRCSPMKGHSHVYWYRQLPEEGLKFMVYLQKENIIDESGMPKERFSAEFPKEGPSILRIQQVVRGDSAAYFCTSSPPSRPNEQFFGPGTRLTVL.

This clonotype was detected ten times or more. The genes are TRBV2 and TRBJ2-7; D unresolved. Trimming stripped 6 bases from V and 5 bases from J, with 14 bases between. CDR1 and CDR2 from the germline V gene are SNHLY and FYNNEI. The CDR3 extends over 13 amino acids. The CDR3 loop is CASRESGVHEQYF. The CDR3, as DNA: TGTGCCAGCAGGGAATCAGGAGTCCACGAGCAGTACTTC.

This clonotype was observed at least ten times. The rearrangement joins TRBV27 to TRBJ2-7; 9 nucleotides line up with TRBD2. The J segment lost 0 bases and the V segment lost 3 bases, leaving 0 bases of the junction unmatched. CDR3 size: 14 residues. The germline CDR1 and CDR2 sequences are MNHEY and SMNVEV (reference sequence). CDR3 in amino acids: CASSFSGSSYEQYF. As DNA, the CDR3 is TGTGCCAGCAGTTTTAGCGGGAGCTCCTACGAGCAGTACTTC.

With regard to this clonotype: A much larger clone lies a single base off, so this may be a read error. The chain uses TRBV6-6 and TRBJ1-1; D call uncertain. The germline gives CDR1 MNHNY, CDR2 SVGAGI (reference sequence). The CDR3 contains 12 residues. Written as DNA, the CDR3 is TGTTCTAGCCGCCAAGGGCACACTGAAGCTTTCTTT. The encoded protein is CSSRQGHTEAFF.

The chain uses TRBV2 and TRBJ2-5, with 8 bases identical to TRBD1. Germline V gene sequence: CDR1 SNHLY, CDR2 FYNNEI. The ends lost 2 bases at V and 2 bases at J; junction bases unmatched: 7. The CDR3 is made up of 16 amino acids. The CDR3 bases are TGTGCCAGCAGTGAACTTAGGGACAGGCCACAAGAGACCCAGTACTTC. It translates to CASSELRDRPQETQYF.

V usage is TRBV27 and J usage is TRBJ1-2; no clear D. Germline V CDR1 and CDR2: MNHEY, SMNVEV (reference sequence). This CDR3 has 17 residues. V shed 3 bases and J shed 6 bases, with 23 bases lying between them. The CDR3: CASSFGIRVGGGNGYTF. The DNA for the CDR3 is TGTGCCAGCAGTTTCGGCATCCGGGTAGGAGGAGGAAATGGCTACACCTTC.

This clonotype was seen repeatedly, ten times or more. The rearrangement links TRBV28 to TRBJ1-2; D call uncertain. The V gene lost 3 bases and the J gene lost 0 bases, with 14 bases spanning the gap. Looked up from germline, CDR1 is MDHEN and CDR2 is SYDVKM. The CDR3 extends over 16 amino acids. The DNA for the CDR3 is TGTGCCAGCAGTTTCGCCTGGACCGGTACTAACTATGGCTACACCTTC. Protein product: CASSFAWTGTNYGYTF.

This clonotype was counted ten times or more. The chain uses TRBV5-6 and TRBJ2-7, with 8 bases that match TRBD1. J lost 0 bases, V lost 4 bases, and 15 bases had no gene match. Germline V CDR1 and CDR2: SGHDT, YYEEEE. CDR3 length: 18 residues. The CDR3 nucleotides read TGTGCCAGCAGCCGATCTCACTTTTGGACAGGGAGCTCCTACGAGCAGTACTTC. Translation: CASSRSHFWTGSSYEQYF.

The chain has TRBV7-6 and TRBJ2-6; D may be TRBD1 (6 bases). Germline values: CDR1 SGHVS, CDR2 FNYEAQ. The CDR3 runs 16 residues. V was cut by 1 base and J by 4 bases, with 11 bases left in between. CDR3 in DNA: TGTGCCAGCAGCTTAGGGCAGGGGACAGGGGCCAACGTCCTGACTTTC. It translates to CASSLGQGTGANVLTF.

Details on this clonotype: This may arise from a read error, as a much more abundant clone is one base away. The chain is built from TRBV20-1 and TRBJ2-7; 11 nucleotides line up with TRBD2. The germline V gene has CDR1 DFQATT and CDR2 SNEGSKA (reference sequence). V lost 6 bases and J lost 0; bases outside the gene matches: 13. This CDR3 comprises 17 residues. CDR3 residues: CSAPTRGLAADSYEQYF. The CDR3 nucleotides are TGCAGTGCACCGACTAGGGGACTAGCGGCGGACTCCTACGAGCAGTACTTC.

This clonotype was seen ten or more times. The rearrangement joins TRBV5-1 to TRBJ2-2; D gene unclear. Trimming removed 4 bases at V and 7 bases at J, with 11 bases between. CDR1 and CDR2 (germline): SGHRS, YFSETQ. The CDR3 loop spans 13 amino acids. In DNA form, the CDR3 reads TGCGCCAGCAGCCGGATGGGGAACGGGGAGCTGTTTTTT. Translated: CASSRMGNGELFF.

In its sample, this clonotype was seen many times. The chain couples TRBV7-3 to TRBJ1-1; possible D gene TRBD1, 5 bases. The CDR3 spans 16 residues. The V end was cut by 1 base, the J end by 7 bases, with 19 bases between. CDR1 is SGHTA and CDR2 is FQGTGA in the germline V gene. CDR3 nucleotide sequence: TGTGCCAGCAGCTTAAGGCCCCCCGAACAGGACGGTGAAGCTTTCTTT. Translation: CASSLRPPEQDGEAFF. Full variable domain (rest looked up from reference TRBV7-3 and TRBJ1-1): GAGVSQTPSNKVTEKGKYVELRCDPISGHTALYWYRQSLGQGPEFLIYFQGTGAADDSGLPNDRFFAVRPEGSVSTLKIQRTERGDSAVYLCASSLRPPEQDGEAFFGQGTRLTVV.

The V and J genes are TRBV9 and TRBJ2-3; D may be TRBD1 (6 bases). Trimming stripped 7 bases from V and 0 bases from J, with 15 bases between. Germline V gene lookup returns CDR1 SGDLS and CDR2 YYNGEE. The CDR3 spans 15 residues. This chain's CDR3 is CASSLTGSSTDTQYF. CDR3 nucleotides: TGTGCCAGCTCCCTAACAGGGAGTAGCACAGATACGCAGTATTTT.